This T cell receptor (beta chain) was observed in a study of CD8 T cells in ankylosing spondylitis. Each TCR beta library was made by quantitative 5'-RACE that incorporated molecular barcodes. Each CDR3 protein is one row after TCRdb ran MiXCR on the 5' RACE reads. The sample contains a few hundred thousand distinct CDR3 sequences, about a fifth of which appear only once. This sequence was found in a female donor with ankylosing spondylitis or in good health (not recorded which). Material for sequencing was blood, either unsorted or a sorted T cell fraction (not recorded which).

DNA for the CDR3: TGCAGTGCTGGATCCCATAGCGGGAGGGGGGACAATGAGCAGTTCTTC. This encodes CSAGSHSGRGDNEQFF. V gene TRBV20-1 combines with J gene TRBJ2-1; 11 bases line up with TRBD2. V was clipped by 5 bases and J by 5 bases; unmatched bases: 11. CDR1 and CDR2 from the germline V gene are DFQATT and SNEGSKA (reference sequence). CDR3 size: 16 residues.